These T cell receptor beta chains were read from a single sample in a study of cytomegalovirus exposure and HLA in healthy donors. Clones were sequenced by immunoSEQ multiplex PCR, and TCRdb holds only the in-frame ones, with some missing. The profile covers around 140,000 clones, with around 78% appearing a single time and around 1.5% taken by the ten largest. Sequenced sample: PBMCs. The receptors here all came from a woman between 18 and 30 years old in good health and CMV-seronegative. CDR3s include the opening cysteine and the closing phenylalanine or tryptophan. The D gene is left open where the match is weak. Some rows have no size entry. The others give once, few or many, or a class for an expanded clone.

abundance | j_gene | d_gene | v_gene | CDR3nt | CDR3aa
NA | TRBJ1-2 | NA | TRBV30 | TGTGCCTGGAGAGGGACATCTAACTATGGCTACACCTTC | CAWRGTSNYGYTF
few | TRBJ2-3 | TRBD2 | TRBV11-2 | TGTGCCAGCAGCTTAACTAGCGTCGCAGATACGCAGTATTTT | CASSLTSVADTQYF
once | TRBJ2-7 | TRBD2 | TRBV10-3 | TGTGCCATCAGTGAGTCTAGGAGTAGCGGGATCTACGAGCAGTACTTC | CAISESRSSGIYEQYF
once | TRBJ2-1 | TRBD1 | TRBV18 | TGTGCCAGCTCACCTAGGATTCGCGGACAGGGGAAGGCCTACAATGAGCAGTTCTTC | CASSPRIRGQGKAYNEQFF
NA | TRBJ1-2 | NA | TRBV30 | TGTGGCATGGCGGGGGGCGGAGCCTATGGCTACACCTTC | CGMAGGGAYGYTF
NA | TRBJ1-1 | NA | TRBV4-1 | TGCGCCAGCAGCCCTAAGGGGATTTCTTCGAACACTGAAGCTTTCTTT | CASSPKGISSNTEAFF
once | TRBJ2-1 | NA | TRBV29-1 | TGCAGCGTTACTAGTCTGGATGAGCAGTTCTTC | CSVTSLDEQFF
NA | TRBJ1-2 | NA | TRBV7-9 | TGTGCCAGCAGTGAAGGGGAACCGCGCTATGGCTACACCTTC | CASSEGEPRYGYTF
NA | TRBJ1-2 | NA | TRBV6-1 | TGTGCCAGCAGAGAGGCCACGTCCAGTAACTATGGCTACACCTTC | CASREATSSNYGYTF
few | TRBJ2-1 | TRBD2 | TRBV9 | TGTGCCAGCAGCGTAGGCTTAGCGGGAGTCGGTGAGCAGTTCTTC | CASSVGLAGVGEQFF
NA | TRBJ2-2 | NA | TRBV4-2 | TGTGCCAGCAGCCAAGCGGGGGGCGAGGTCTCCGGGGAGCTGTTTTTT | CASSQAGGEVSGELFF
NA | TRBJ1-2 | TRBD1 | TRBV5-4 | TGTGCCAGCAGCTTCCCGGACAGGGGGCCATCGGGGGATGGCTACACCTTC | CASSFPDRGPSGDGYTF
NA | TRBJ2-1 | NA | TRBV2 | TGTGCCAGCAGCCAAGGAGCAAACAATGAGCAGTTCTTC | CASSQGANNEQFF